This T cell receptor beta chain was obtained from a study of cytotoxic CD8 clonotypes in ibrutinib-treated CLL. Overall study context: Response sampling took place at median 12 months of treatment, range 6 to 36.

The method was immunoSEQ multiplex PCR; TCRdb's version includes in-frame clones alone and lacks a portion of them. Among some 130,000 clones listed, around four fifths were seen once. General study results and limits: Clonality rose at ibrutinib response and fell back toward baseline at progression. Higher circulating CD8+ T-cell counts strongly accompanied higher baseline clonality, above age-matched healthy donors.

This CDR3 contains 12 residues. Germline CDR1 and CDR2: MNHEY and SVGAGI. The ends lost 7 bases at V and 5 bases at J; junction bases unmatched: 1. Worth noting for this clone: No antigen is known for it. Other DNA sequences from this sample encode an identical CDR3 as well.

The genes are TRBV6-5 and TRBJ2-2; 7 bases agree with TRBD1. Material: PBMCs, obtained after 24 months of ibrutinib treatment. The TCR was taken from a human donor with chronic lymphocytic leukemia. The CDR3 loop is CASTRGTGELFF. The CDR3 coding sequence is TGTGCCAGCACCAGGGGGACCGGGGAGCTGTTTTTT.